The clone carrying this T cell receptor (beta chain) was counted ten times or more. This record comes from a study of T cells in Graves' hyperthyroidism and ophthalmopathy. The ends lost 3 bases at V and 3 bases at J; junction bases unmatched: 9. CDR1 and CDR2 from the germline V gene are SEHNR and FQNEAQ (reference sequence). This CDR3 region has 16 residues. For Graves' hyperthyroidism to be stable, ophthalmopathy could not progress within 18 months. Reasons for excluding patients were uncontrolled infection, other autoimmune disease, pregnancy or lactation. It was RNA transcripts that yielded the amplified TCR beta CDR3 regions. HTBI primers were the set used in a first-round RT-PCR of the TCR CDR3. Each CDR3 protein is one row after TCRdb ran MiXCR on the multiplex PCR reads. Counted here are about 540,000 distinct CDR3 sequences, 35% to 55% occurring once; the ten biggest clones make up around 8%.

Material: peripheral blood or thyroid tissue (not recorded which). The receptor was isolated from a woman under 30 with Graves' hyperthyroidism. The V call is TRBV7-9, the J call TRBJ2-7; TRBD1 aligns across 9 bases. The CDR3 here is CASSFTGTGFRYEQYF. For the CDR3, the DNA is TGTGCCAGCAGCTTTACCGGGACAGGGTTTCGCTACGAGCAGTACTTC.